These T cell receptor beta chains were read from a single sample in a study of T cell responses to AZD1222 COVID-19 vaccine. Repertoires were generated with immunoSEQ multiplex PCR, while TCRdb's copy carries only in-frame clones and drops some. This table has nearly 200,000 clones, approximately 94% appearing once. Sequences were derived from peripheral blood, sampled 28 days after the second AZD1222 dose. These TCRs come from an adult who received the AZD1222 COVID-19 vaccine. CDR3s include the opening cysteine and the closing phenylalanine or tryptophan. The D gene is left open where the match is weak. Some rows have no size entry. The others give once, few or many, or a class for an expanded clone.

CDR3nt: TGCAGCGTCCCGGGACAGGGATACAATGAGCAGTTCTTC
CDR3aa: CSVPGQGYNEQFF
v_gene: TRBV29-1
abundance: .
j_gene: TRBJ2-1
d_gene: TRBD1

CDR3nt: TGTGCCAGCAGGGAGGTAGCGGGGCCCTACGAGCAGTACTTC
CDR3aa: CASREVAGPYEQYF
v_gene: TRBV6-5
abundance: .
j_gene: TRBJ2-7
d_gene: TRBD2

CDR3nt: TGTGCCAGCAGCACTAGCGGGGGGAACGAATACGAGCAGTACTTC
CDR3aa: CASSTSGGNEYEQYF
v_gene: TRBV7-3
abundance: .
j_gene: TRBJ2-7
d_gene: TRBD2

CDR3nt: TGTGCCAGCAGCTCCGCGGGACAGGGGTACACTGAAGCTTTCTTT
CDR3aa: CASSSAGQGYTEAFF
v_gene: TRBV5-4
abundance: once
j_gene: TRBJ1-1
d_gene: TRBD1

CDR3nt: TGTGCCAGCAGCTTAACGGTACAGTTCACAGATACGCAGTATTTT
CDR3aa: CASSLTVQFTDTQYF
v_gene: TRBV7-3
abundance: once
j_gene: TRBJ2-3
d_gene: .

CDR3nt: TGTGCCACCAGCAGACCTTCCGGACAGGCCAGCTCCTATAATTCACCCCTCCACTTT
CDR3aa: CATSRPSGQASSYNSPLHF
v_gene: TRBV15
abundance: .
j_gene: TRBJ1-6
d_gene: TRBD1

CDR3nt: TGTGCCATCAGTGTCGGCAGCACTGAAGCTTTCTTT
CDR3aa: CAISVGSTEAFF
v_gene: TRBV10-3
abundance: .
j_gene: TRBJ1-1
d_gene: .

CDR3nt: TGTGCCAGCAGTTTACGGCCGCACACTGAAGCTTTCTTT
CDR3aa: CASSLRPHTEAFF
v_gene: TRBV12-3/TRBV12-4
abundance: .
j_gene: TRBJ1-1
d_gene: .

CDR3nt: TGCGCCAGCAGCTCCCGCACCTGGACACACAACACCGGGGAGCTGTTTTTT
CDR3aa: CASSSRTWTHNTGELFF
v_gene: TRBV5-1
abundance: .
j_gene: TRBJ2-2
d_gene: .

CDR3nt: TGTGCCAGCAGTGACTCCTCGATACACGGCTACACCTTC
CDR3aa: CASSDSSIHGYTF
v_gene: TRBV6-4
abundance: .
j_gene: TRBJ1-2
d_gene: .

CDR3nt: TGCGCCAGCACCCCGGGACAGAGTAGCAATCAGCCCCAGCATTTT
CDR3aa: CASTPGQSSNQPQHF
v_gene: TRBV10-2
abundance: .
j_gene: TRBJ1-5
d_gene: TRBD1

CDR3nt: TGTGCCAGCAGCCAGGACGACCCGGGTCGCAATCAGCCCCAGCATTTT
CDR3aa: CASSQDDPGRNQPQHF
v_gene: TRBV4-2
abundance: .
j_gene: TRBJ1-5
d_gene: .

CDR3nt: TGCGCCAGCAGCCAAGATAGAGCGGGGGGGCAAGAGACCCAGTACTTC
CDR3aa: CASSQDRAGGQETQYF
v_gene: TRBV4-1
abundance: .
j_gene: TRBJ2-5
d_gene: TRBD2

CDR3nt: TGTGCCAGCAGCTATGGACTAGCGGGGTCGAACCTAGAGACCCAGTACTTC
CDR3aa: CASSYGLAGSNLETQYF
v_gene: TRBV5-4
abundance: .
j_gene: TRBJ2-5
d_gene: TRBD2

CDR3nt: TGTGCCAGCAGCTTGGGGTCGGGGACAGCCCTTTCTGGCTACACCTTC
CDR3aa: CASSLGSGTALSGYTF
v_gene: TRBV5-6
abundance: .
j_gene: TRBJ1-2
d_gene: TRBD1

CDR3nt: TGTGCCAGCAGCCCACTGTTGGGTGGTGCAACTAATGAAAAACTGTTTTTT
CDR3aa: CASSPLLGGATNEKLFF
v_gene: TRBV9
abundance: .
j_gene: TRBJ1-4
d_gene: .

CDR3nt: TGTGCTAGTGGTTTGGTAGGTGGCTCGAGACAGGGCCTTACTGGGGCCAACGTCCTGACTTTC
CDR3aa: CASGLVGGSRQGLTGANVLTF
v_gene: TRBV12-5
abundance: .
j_gene: TRBJ2-6
d_gene: TRBD1

CDR3nt: TGTGCCAGCAGGGAGACAGGGTACAATGAAAAACTGTTTTTT
CDR3aa: CASRETGYNEKLFF
v_gene: TRBV6-5
abundance: .
j_gene: TRBJ1-4
d_gene: TRBD1

CDR3nt: TGTGCCAGCAGTTCCCCTGGGAGGACAAACTATGGCTACACCTTC
CDR3aa: CASSSPGRTNYGYTF
v_gene: TRBV6-5
abundance: .
j_gene: TRBJ1-2
d_gene: .

CDR3nt: TGTGCCTGGAGTGAAGGGACAGGGGCTTATGGCTACACCTTC
CDR3aa: CAWSEGTGAYGYTF
v_gene: TRBV30
abundance: .
j_gene: TRBJ1-2
d_gene: TRBD1

CDR3nt: TGTGCCAGCAACCCTAGCGGGGTGATCTACAATGAGCAGTTCTTC
CDR3aa: CASNPSGVIYNEQFF
v_gene: TRBV6-5
abundance: .
j_gene: TRBJ2-1
d_gene: TRBD2

CDR3nt: TGTGCCAGCAGCCCCCTAGGGGGGAACACTGAAGCTTTCTTT
CDR3aa: CASSPLGGNTEAFF
v_gene: TRBV4-2
abundance: .
j_gene: TRBJ1-1
d_gene: .

CDR3nt: TGTGCCAGCTCACCGGACAGACACAATGAGCAGTTCTTC
CDR3aa: CASSPDRHNEQFF
v_gene: TRBV18
abundance: .
j_gene: TRBJ2-1
d_gene: .

CDR3nt: TGTGCCAGCAGTTCCGTATCTACGGGACAGAAAGCTTTCTTT
CDR3aa: CASSSVSTGQKAFF
v_gene: TRBV6-5
abundance: .
j_gene: TRBJ1-1
d_gene: TRBD1

CDR3nt: TGTGCCAGCAGCTCCTCGGGACAGGGGCAGCCCCAGCATTTT
CDR3aa: CASSSSGQGQPQHF
v_gene: TRBV11-2
abundance: .
j_gene: TRBJ1-5
d_gene: TRBD1

CDR3nt: TGTGCCAGCAGTTCAGGGGATCACACTCAGCCCCAGCATTTT
CDR3aa: CASSSGDHTQPQHF
v_gene: TRBV6-5
abundance: .
j_gene: TRBJ1-5
d_gene: .

CDR3nt: TGTGCCAGCAGCTTGAACAGGGTCTACGAGCAGTACTTC
CDR3aa: CASSLNRVYEQYF
v_gene: TRBV3-1/TRBV3-2
abundance: .
j_gene: TRBJ2-7
d_gene: .

CDR3nt: TGTGCCAGCAGCGGCCGCGGGGGGGCGTCCAAAAACATTCAGTACTTC
CDR3aa: CASSGRGGASKNIQYF
v_gene: TRBV3-1/TRBV3-2
abundance: .
j_gene: TRBJ2-4
d_gene: TRBD2

CDR3nt: TGTGCCAGCAGCGCGGGACAGCCCTATGGCTACACCTTC
CDR3aa: CASSAGQPYGYTF
v_gene: TRBV7-3
abundance: .
j_gene: TRBJ1-2
d_gene: TRBD1

CDR3nt: TGTGCCTGGACTAGACCTTGGGACACTGAAGCTTTCTTT
CDR3aa: CAWTRPWDTEAFF
v_gene: TRBV30
abundance: .
j_gene: TRBJ1-1
d_gene: .

CDR3nt: TGTGCCAGTAGCGAAACGTCCCGAACCTATGGCTACACCTTC
CDR3aa: CASSETSRTYGYTF
v_gene: TRBV19
abundance: few
j_gene: TRBJ1-2
d_gene: .

CDR3nt: TGTGCCAGTCGTGACAGGGGTTACTACAATGAGCAGTTCTTC
CDR3aa: CASRDRGYYNEQFF
v_gene: TRBV25-1
abundance: .
j_gene: TRBJ2-1
d_gene: TRBD1

CDR3nt: TGTGCCAGCAGCTTATATGGCACTGAAGCTTTCTTT
CDR3aa: CASSLYGTEAFF
v_gene: TRBV7-2
abundance: .
j_gene: TRBJ1-1
d_gene: .

CDR3nt: TGTGCCAGCAGCTTGGGGTTGCCTGGAAACAGGGCCTTAAACACTGAAGCTTTCTTT
CDR3aa: CASSLGLPGNRALNTEAFF
v_gene: TRBV5-4
abundance: .
j_gene: TRBJ1-1
d_gene: .

CDR3nt: TGTGCCAGCAACCCCGAGGGGACACAGGGCACTGAAGCTTTCTTT
CDR3aa: CASNPEGTQGTEAFF
v_gene: TRBV5-4
abundance: .
j_gene: TRBJ1-1
d_gene: .

CDR3nt: TGTGCCAGCAGTTTCTCATTAGGGGGGGACACTGAAGCTTTCTTT
CDR3aa: CASSFSLGGDTEAFF
v_gene: TRBV25-1
abundance: .
j_gene: TRBJ1-1
d_gene: .

CDR3nt: TGTGCCAGCAGCAAAGGAGGAGGGGGGAGGATATCTAGCAATCAGCCCCAGCATTTT
CDR3aa: CASSKGGGGRISSNQPQHF
v_gene: TRBV21-1
abundance: .
j_gene: TRBJ1-5
d_gene: .

CDR3nt: TGTGCCAGCAGCCAAGTAGGTTACATCTCTGGAAACACCATATATTTT
CDR3aa: CASSQVGYISGNTIYF
v_gene: TRBV3-1/TRBV3-2
abundance: .
j_gene: TRBJ1-3
d_gene: .

CDR3nt: TGTGCCAGCAGTTACTCGGGGGTGTACACTGAAGCTTTCTTT
CDR3aa: CASSYSGVYTEAFF
v_gene: TRBV6-5
abundance: .
j_gene: TRBJ1-1
d_gene: .

CDR3nt: TGCAGCGTTGATGGTGGCCCTGGCGGATCAACCTCCTACGAGCAGTACTTC
CDR3aa: CSVDGGPGGSTSYEQYF
v_gene: TRBV29-1
abundance: .
j_gene: TRBJ2-7
d_gene: .

CDR3nt: TGTGCCAGCAGCCAAGTAGAGGCAGGTACGAAAGCTTTCTTT
CDR3aa: CASSQVEAGTKAFF
v_gene: TRBV3-1/TRBV3-2
abundance: .
j_gene: TRBJ1-1
d_gene: .

CDR3nt: TGTGCCAGCAGCGTTTCAGGGATTCCCGATACGCAGTATTTT
CDR3aa: CASSVSGIPDTQYF
v_gene: TRBV9
abundance: .
j_gene: TRBJ2-3
d_gene: .

CDR3nt: TGTGCCAGCAGCCTTACCGCGGGGGTTCAAGAGACCCAGTACTTC
CDR3aa: CASSLTAGVQETQYF
v_gene: TRBV3-1/TRBV3-2
abundance: .
j_gene: TRBJ2-5
d_gene: TRBD2

CDR3nt: TGTGCCATCAGTGAGTTTGTCGGGCAGGGGGTACGGAACACTGAAGCTTTCTTT
CDR3aa: CAISEFVGQGVRNTEAFF
v_gene: TRBV10-3
abundance: once
j_gene: TRBJ1-1
d_gene: TRBD1

CDR3nt: TGTGCCAGCAGCGCCGAGACAGGTCCTGACGGCTACACCTTC
CDR3aa: CASSAETGPDGYTF
v_gene: TRBV9
abundance: .
j_gene: TRBJ1-2
d_gene: .

CDR3nt: TGCGCCAGCAGCTTCAGGGGAGGCACTGAAGCTTTCTTT
CDR3aa: CASSFRGGTEAFF
v_gene: TRBV5-1
abundance: .
j_gene: TRBJ1-1
d_gene: .

CDR3nt: TGTGCCAGCAGCATGGGACAGGGCACTGAAGCTTTCTTT
CDR3aa: CASSMGQGTEAFF
v_gene: TRBV5-6
abundance: .
j_gene: TRBJ1-1
d_gene: TRBD1

CDR3nt: TGTGCCAGCAGCTCCTTCGAGGGACAGGGAGACAATGAGCAGTTCTTC
CDR3aa: CASSSFEGQGDNEQFF
v_gene: TRBV7-7
abundance: few
j_gene: TRBJ2-1
d_gene: TRBD1

CDR3nt: TGCGCCAGCAGCGAAGGACTCCACTCTGGGGCCAACGTCCTGACTTTC
CDR3aa: CASSEGLHSGANVLTF
v_gene: TRBV5-1
abundance: .
j_gene: TRBJ2-6
d_gene: .

CDR3nt: TGCGCCAGCAGCTACGGGACAGGGATGAACACTGAAGCTTTCTTT
CDR3aa: CASSYGTGMNTEAFF
v_gene: TRBV5-1
abundance: .
j_gene: TRBJ1-1
d_gene: TRBD1

CDR3nt: TGTGCCAGCAGCCTCCCAAGGGGGGGTTCCTCCTACAATGAGCAGTTCTTC
CDR3aa: CASSLPRGGSSYNEQFF
v_gene: TRBV11-2
abundance: .
j_gene: TRBJ2-1
d_gene: .

CDR3nt: TGTGCCAGCAGCACCTCCGACAGAGCCCGCGCCTTC
CDR3aa: CASSTSDRARAF
v_gene: TRBV7-8
abundance: .
j_gene: TRBJ1-2
d_gene: .

CDR3nt: TGCGCCAGCAAAGCCTTGGACACCTTTAACTATGGCTACACCTTC
CDR3aa: CASKALDTFNYGYTF
v_gene: TRBV5-1
abundance: .
j_gene: TRBJ1-2
d_gene: .